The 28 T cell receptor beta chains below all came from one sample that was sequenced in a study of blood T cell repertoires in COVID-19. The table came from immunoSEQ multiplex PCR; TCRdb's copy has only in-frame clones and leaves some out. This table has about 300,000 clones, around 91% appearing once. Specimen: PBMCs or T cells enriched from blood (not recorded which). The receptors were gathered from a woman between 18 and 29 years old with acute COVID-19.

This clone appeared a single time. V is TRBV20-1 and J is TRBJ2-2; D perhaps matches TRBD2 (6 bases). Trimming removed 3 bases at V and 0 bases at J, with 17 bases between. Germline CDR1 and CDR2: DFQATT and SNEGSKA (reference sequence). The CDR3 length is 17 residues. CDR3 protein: CSASDPRLAANTGELFF. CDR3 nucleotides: TGCAGTGCTAGTGACCCCCGTTTAGCGGCGAACACCGGGGAGCTGTTTTTT.

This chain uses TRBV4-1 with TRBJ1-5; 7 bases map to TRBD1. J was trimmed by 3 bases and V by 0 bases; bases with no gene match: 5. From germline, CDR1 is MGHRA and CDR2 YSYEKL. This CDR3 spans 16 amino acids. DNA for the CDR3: TGCGCCAGCAGCCAAGAACAGGGACAGCCCAATCAGCCCCAGCATTTT. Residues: CASSQEQGQPNQPQHF.

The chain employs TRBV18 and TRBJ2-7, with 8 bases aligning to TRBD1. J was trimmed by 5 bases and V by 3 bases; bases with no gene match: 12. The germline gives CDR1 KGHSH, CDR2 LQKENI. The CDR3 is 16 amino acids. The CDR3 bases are TGTGCCAGCTCACCGCTTCAGGGGGCCTCTCGGCACGAGCAGTACTTC. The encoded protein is CASSPLQGASRHEQYF.

CDR3 protein: CASGGAIFYSNQPQHF. CDR3 nucleotide sequence: TGTGCCAGCGGGGGGGCAATATTTTATAGCAATCAGCCCCAGCATTTT. The chain carries TRBV28 and TRBJ1-5; maybe TRBD1 (6 bases). The CDR3 has 16 amino acids. Germline V gene sequence: CDR1 MDHEN, CDR2 SYDVKM. Trimming cost V 8 bases and J 0 bases, with 17 bases left between them. Full variable domain (outside the CDR3, taken from reference TRBV28 and TRBJ1-5): DVKVTQSSRYLVKRTGEKVFLECVQDMDHENMFWYRQDPGLGLRLIYFSYDVKMKEKGDIPEGYSVSREKKERFSLILESASTNQTSMYLCASGGAIFYSNQPQHFGDGTRLSIL.

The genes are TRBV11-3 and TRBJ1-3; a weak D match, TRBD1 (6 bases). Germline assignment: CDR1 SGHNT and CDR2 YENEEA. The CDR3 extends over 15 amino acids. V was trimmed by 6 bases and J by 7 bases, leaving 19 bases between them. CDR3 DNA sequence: TGTGCCAGCAGGTACAGGGAAACAGGTGGGAACACCATATATTTT. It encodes CASRYRETGGNTIYF.

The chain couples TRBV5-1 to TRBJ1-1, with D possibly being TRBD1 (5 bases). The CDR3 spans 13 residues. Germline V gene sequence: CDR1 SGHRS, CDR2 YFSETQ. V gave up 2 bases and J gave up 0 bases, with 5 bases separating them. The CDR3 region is CASSLGVNTEAFF. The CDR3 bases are TGCGCCAGCAGCTTAGGGGTGAACACTGAAGCTTTCTTT.

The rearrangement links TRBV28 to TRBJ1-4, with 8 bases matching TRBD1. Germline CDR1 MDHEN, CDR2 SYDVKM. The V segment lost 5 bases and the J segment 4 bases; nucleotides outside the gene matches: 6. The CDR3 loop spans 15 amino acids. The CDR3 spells CASSPWTGNNEKLFF. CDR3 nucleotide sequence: TGTGCCAGCAGTCCCTGGACAGGGAATAATGAAAAACTGTTTTTT.

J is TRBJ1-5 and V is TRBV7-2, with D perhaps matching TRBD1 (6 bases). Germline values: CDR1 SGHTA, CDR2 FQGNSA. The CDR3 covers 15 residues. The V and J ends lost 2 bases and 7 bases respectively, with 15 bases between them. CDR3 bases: TGTGCCAGCAGCTTACAGGGGAGTGAAGGACAGCCCCAGCATTTT. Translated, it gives CASSLQGSEGQPQHF.

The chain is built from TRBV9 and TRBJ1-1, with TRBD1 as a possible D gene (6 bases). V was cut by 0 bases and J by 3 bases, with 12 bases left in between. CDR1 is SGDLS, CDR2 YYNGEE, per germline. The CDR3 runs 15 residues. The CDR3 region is CASSVAPGADTEAFF. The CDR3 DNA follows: TGTGCCAGCAGCGTAGCCCCAGGGGCCGACACTGAAGCTTTCTTT.

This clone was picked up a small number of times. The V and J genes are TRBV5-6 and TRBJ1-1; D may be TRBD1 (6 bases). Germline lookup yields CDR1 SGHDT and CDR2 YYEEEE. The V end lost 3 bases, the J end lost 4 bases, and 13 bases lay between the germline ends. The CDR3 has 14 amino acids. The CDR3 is CASSYRGGITEAFF. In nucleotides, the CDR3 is TGTGCCAGCAGCTACCGAGGGGGAATCACTGAAGCTTTCTTT.

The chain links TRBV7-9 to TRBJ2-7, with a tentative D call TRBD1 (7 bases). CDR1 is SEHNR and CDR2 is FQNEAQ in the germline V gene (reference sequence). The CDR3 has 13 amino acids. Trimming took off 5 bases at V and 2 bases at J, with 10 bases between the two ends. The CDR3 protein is CASSPRGAYEQYF. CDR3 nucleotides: TGTGCCAGCAGCCCCAGGGGGGCCTACGAGCAGTACTTC.

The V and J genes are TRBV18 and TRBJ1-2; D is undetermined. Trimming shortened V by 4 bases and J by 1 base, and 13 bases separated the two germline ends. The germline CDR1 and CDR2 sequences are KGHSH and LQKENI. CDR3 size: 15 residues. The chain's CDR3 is CASSLFGGLNYGYTF. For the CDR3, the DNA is TGTGCCAGCTCACTCTTCGGAGGACTTAACTATGGCTACACCTTC.

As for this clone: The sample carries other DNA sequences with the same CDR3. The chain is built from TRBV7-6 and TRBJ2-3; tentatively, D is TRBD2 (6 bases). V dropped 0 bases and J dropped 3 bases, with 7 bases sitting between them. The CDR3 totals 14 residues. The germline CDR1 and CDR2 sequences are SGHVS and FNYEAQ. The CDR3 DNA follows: TGTGCCAGCAGCTTAGCGGGAGGAACAGATACGCAGTATTTT. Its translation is CASSLAGGTDTQYF.

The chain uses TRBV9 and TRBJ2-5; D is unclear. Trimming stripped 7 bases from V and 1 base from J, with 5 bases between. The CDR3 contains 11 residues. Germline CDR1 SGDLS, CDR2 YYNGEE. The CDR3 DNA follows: TGTGCCAGCGGGCTCCAAGAGACCCAGTACTTC. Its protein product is CASGLQETQYF.

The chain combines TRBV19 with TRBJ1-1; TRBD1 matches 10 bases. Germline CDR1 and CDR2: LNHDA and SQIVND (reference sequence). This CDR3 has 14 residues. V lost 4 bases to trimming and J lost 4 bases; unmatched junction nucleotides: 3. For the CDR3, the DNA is TGTGCCAGTAGTAGACAGGGGGCGACCACTGAAGCTTTCTTT. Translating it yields CASSRQGATTEAFF.

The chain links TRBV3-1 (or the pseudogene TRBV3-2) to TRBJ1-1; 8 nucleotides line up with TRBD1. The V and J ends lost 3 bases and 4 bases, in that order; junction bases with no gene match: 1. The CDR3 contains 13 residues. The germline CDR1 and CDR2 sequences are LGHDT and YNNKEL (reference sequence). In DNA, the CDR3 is TGTGCCAGCAGCCAGGACAGGGCCACTGAAGCTTTCTTT. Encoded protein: CASSQDRATEAFF.

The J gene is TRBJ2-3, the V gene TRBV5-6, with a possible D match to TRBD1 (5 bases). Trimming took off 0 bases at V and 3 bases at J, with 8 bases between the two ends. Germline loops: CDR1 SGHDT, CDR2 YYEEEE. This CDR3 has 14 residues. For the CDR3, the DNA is TGTGCCAGCAGCTTGGGATCAGGGACAGATACGCAGTATTTT. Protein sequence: CASSLGSGTDTQYF.

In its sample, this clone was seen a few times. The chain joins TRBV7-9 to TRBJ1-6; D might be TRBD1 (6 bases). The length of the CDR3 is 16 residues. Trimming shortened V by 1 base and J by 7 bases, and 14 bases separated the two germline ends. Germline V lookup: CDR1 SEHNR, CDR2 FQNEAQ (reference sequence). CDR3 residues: CASSLVALRGNSPLHF. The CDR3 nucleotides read TGTGCCAGCAGCTTAGTCGCCCTGAGGGGGAATTCACCCCTCCACTTT. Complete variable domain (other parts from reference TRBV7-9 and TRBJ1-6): DTGVSQNPRHKITKRGQNVTFRCDPISEHNRLYWYRQTLGQGPEFLTYFQNEAQLEKSRLLSDRFSAERPKGSFSTLEIQRTEQGDSAMYLCASSLVALRGNSPLHFGNGTRLTVT.

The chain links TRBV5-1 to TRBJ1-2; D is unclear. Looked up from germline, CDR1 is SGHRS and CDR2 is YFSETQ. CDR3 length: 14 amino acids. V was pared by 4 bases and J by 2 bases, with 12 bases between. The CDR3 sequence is CASSVGVPNYGYTF. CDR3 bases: TGCGCCAGCAGCGTCGGGGTGCCGAACTATGGCTACACCTTC. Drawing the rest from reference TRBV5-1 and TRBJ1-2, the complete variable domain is KAGVTQTPRYLIKTRGQQVTLSCSPISGHRSVSWYQQTPGQGLQFLFEYFSETQRNKGNFPGRFSGRQFSNSRSEMNVSTLELGDSALYLCASSVGVPNYGYTFGSGTRLTVV.

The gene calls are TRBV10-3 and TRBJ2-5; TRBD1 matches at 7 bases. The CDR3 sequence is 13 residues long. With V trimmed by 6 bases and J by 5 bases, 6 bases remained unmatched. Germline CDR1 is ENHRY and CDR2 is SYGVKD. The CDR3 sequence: CAIRGQPVETQYF. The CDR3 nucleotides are TGTGCCATCAGGGGACAGCCGGTTGAGACCCAGTACTTC.

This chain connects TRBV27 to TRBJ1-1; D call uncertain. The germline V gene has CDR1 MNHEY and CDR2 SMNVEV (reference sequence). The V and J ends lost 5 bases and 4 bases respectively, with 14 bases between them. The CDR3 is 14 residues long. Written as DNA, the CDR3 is TGTGCCAGCAGTGGGAGGACGGAGGTCACTGAAGCTTTCTTT. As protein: CASSGRTEVTEAFF.

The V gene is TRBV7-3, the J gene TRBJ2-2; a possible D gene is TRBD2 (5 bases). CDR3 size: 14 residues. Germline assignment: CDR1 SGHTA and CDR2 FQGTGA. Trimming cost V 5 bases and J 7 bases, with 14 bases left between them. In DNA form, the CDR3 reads TGTGCCAGCAGCCCAGGACTCCGCGACGGGGAGCTGTTTTTT. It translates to CASSPGLRDGELFF.

This CDR3 is CASQQGYNSPLHF. The DNA for the CDR3 is TGTGCCTCACAGCAGGGGTATAATTCACCCCTCCACTTT. This chain uses TRBV30 with TRBJ1-6, with D possibly TRBD1 on 6 matching bases. Trimming removed 7 bases at V and 4 bases at J, with 11 bases between. The CDR3 consists of 13 residues. The germline gives CDR1 GTSNPN, CDR2 SVGIG (reference sequence). Combining the CDR3 with reference TRBV30 and TRBJ1-6 gives the whole variable domain SQTIHQWPATLVQPVGSPLSLECTVEGTSNPNLYWYRQAAGRGLQLLFYSVGIGQISSEVPQNLSASRPQDRQFILSSKKLLLSDSGFYLCASQQGYNSPLHFGNGTRLTVT.

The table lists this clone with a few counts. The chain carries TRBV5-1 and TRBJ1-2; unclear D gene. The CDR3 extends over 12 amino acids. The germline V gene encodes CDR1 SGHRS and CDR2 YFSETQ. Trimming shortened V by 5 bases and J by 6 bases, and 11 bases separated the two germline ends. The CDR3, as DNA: TGCGCCAGCAGTCGACTCTCGGATGGCTACACCTTC. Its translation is CASSRLSDGYTF.

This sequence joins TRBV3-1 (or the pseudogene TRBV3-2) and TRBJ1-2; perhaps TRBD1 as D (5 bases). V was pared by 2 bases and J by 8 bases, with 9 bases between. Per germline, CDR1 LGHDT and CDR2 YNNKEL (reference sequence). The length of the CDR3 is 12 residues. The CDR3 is CASSQSGLGYTF. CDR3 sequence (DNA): TGTGCCAGCAGCCAATCAGGGTTGGGCTACACCTTC.

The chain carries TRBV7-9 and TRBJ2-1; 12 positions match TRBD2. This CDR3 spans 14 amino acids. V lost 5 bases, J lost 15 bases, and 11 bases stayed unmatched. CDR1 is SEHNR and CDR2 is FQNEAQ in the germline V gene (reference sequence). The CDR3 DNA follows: TGTGCCAGCAGCCCGGGGACTAGCGGGCCCTCAGGGTTCTTC. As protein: CASSPGTSGPSGFF. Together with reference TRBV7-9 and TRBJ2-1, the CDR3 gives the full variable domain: DTGVSQNPRHKITKRGQNVTFRCDPISEHNRLYWYRQTLGQGPEFLTYFQNEAQLEKSRLLSDRFSAERPKGSFSTLEIQRTEQGDSAMYLCASSPGTSGPSGFFGPGTRLTVL.

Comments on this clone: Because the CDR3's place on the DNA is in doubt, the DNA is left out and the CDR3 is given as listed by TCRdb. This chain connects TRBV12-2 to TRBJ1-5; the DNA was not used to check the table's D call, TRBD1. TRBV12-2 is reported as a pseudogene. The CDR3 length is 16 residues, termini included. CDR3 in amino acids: CASRLVAQGSNQPQHF.

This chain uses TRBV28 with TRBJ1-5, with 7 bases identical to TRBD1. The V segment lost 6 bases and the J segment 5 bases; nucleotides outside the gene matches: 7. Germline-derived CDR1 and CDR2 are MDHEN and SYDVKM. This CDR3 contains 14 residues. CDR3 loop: CASSSGQSDQPQHF. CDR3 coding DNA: TGTGCCAGCAGCTCGGGACAGTCCGATCAGCCCCAGCATTTT.